This TCR beta chain was sequenced in a study of blood T cell repertoires in COVID-19. Study-level background: Acute and convalescent COVID-19 samples came from the United States, Italy and Spain. The cDNA or gDNA used as material had been derived from T cells, B-cell-depleted T cells, or PBMCs.

Methods used by the authors: For nucleated cells, counts were estimated from reference gene primer amplification. Data came from immunoSEQ multiplex PCR; TCRdb stores just in-frame clones and leaves some out. The V and J calls and the clone size are those of that table, but D and trimming were determined from the DNA. The sample has 100,000 to 150,000 clones, roughly 69% seen once; the top ten hold around 2%. Germline V gene data show CDR1 as SGDLS and CDR2 as YYNGEE. The CDR3 has 13 amino acids. The V end lost 4 bases, the J end lost 2 bases, and 9 bases lay between the germline ends. This TCR derives from a woman between 65 and 79 years old with acute or convalescent COVID-19. The specimen sequenced was peripheral blood. The V call is TRBV9, the J call TRBJ1-2; TRBD1 might be the D (6 bases). CDR3 loop: CASSLDSNYGYTF. The CDR3, as DNA: TGTGCCAGCAGCCTGGACAGCAACTATGGCTACACCTTC.